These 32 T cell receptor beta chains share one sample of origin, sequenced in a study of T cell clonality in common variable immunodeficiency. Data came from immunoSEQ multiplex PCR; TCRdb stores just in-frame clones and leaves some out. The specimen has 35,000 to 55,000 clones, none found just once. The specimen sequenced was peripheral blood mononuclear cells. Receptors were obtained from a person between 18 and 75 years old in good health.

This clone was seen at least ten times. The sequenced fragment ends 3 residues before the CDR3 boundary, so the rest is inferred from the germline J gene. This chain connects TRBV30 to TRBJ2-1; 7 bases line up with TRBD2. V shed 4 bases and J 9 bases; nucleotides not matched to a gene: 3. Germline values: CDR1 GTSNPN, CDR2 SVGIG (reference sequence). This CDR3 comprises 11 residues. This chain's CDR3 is CAWTSGTEQFF. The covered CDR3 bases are TGTGCCTGGACAAGCGGGACTGAG.

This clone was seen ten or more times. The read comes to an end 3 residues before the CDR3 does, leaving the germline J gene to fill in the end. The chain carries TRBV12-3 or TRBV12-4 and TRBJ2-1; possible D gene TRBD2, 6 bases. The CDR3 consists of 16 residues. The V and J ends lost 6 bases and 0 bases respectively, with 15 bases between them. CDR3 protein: CASRNGRRGSYNEQFF. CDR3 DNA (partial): TGTGCCAGCAGGAATGGTCGGCGGGGCTCCTACAATGAG.

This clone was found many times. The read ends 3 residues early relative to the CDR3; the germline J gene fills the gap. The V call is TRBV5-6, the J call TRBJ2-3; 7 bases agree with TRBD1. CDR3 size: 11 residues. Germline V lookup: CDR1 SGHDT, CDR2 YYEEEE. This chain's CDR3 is CASSLGTAQYF. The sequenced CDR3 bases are TGTGCCAGCAGCCTCGGGACAGCG.

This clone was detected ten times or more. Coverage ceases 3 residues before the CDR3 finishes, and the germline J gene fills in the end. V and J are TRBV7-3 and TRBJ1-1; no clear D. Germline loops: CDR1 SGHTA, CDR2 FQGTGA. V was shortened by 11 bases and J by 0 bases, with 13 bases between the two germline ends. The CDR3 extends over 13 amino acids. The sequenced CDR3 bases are TGTGCCTCAAAGGGCCAGATGAACACTGAA. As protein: CASKGQMNTE. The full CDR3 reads CASKGQMNTEAFF.

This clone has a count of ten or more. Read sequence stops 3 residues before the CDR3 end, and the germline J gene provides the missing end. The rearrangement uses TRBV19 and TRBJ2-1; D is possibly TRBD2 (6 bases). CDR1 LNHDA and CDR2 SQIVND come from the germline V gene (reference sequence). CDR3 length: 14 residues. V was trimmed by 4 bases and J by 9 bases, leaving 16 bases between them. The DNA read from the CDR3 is TGTGCCAGTAGTAAGGACTATTATAGGCGTGAG. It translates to CASSKDYYRRE. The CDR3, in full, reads CASSKDYYRREQFF.

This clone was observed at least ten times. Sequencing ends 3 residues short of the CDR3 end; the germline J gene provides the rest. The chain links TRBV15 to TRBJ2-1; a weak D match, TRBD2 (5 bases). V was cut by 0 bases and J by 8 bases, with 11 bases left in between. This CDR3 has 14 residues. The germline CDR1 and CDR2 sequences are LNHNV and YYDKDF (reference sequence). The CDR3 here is CATSREGGSDEQFF. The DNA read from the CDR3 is TGTGCCACCAGCAGAGAAGGCGGGTCGGATGAG.

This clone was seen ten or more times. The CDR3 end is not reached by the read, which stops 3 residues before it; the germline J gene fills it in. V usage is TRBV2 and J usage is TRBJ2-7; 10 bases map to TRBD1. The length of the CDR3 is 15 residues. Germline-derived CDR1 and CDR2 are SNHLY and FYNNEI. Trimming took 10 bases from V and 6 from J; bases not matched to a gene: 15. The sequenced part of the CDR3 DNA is TGTGCCATTCAAGCTTCGGGACAGGGGACCGCCGAG. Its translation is CAIQASGQGTAE. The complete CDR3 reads CAIQASGQGTAEQYF.

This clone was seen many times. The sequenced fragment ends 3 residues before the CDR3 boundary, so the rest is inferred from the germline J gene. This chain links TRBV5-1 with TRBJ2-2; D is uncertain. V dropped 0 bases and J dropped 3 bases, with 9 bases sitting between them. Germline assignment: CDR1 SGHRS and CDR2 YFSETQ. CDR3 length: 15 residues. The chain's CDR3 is CASSLDRADTGELFF. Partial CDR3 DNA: TGCGCCAGCAGCTTGGATAGGGCAGACACCGGGGAG.

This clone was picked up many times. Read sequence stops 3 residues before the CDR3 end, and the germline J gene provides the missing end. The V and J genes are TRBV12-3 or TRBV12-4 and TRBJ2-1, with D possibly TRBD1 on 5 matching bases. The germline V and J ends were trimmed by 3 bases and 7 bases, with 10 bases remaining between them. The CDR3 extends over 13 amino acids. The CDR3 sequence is CASSFSSGNEQFF. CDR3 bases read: TGTGCCAGCAGTTTTAGCTCAGGGAATGAG.

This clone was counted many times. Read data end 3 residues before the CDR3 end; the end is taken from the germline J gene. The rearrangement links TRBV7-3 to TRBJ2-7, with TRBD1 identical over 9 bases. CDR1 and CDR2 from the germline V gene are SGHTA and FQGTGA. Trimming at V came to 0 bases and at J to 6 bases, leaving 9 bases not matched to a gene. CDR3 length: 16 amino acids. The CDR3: CASSLTSGTGKGEQYF. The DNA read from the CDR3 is TGTGCCAGCAGCTTAACGTCCGGGACAGGGAAGGGCGAG.

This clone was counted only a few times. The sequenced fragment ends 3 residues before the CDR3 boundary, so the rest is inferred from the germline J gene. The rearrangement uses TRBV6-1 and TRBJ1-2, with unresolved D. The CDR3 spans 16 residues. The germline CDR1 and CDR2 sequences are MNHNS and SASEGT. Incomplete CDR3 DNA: TGTGCCAGCAGTGAAACCCCCGAGGGTGCAAGCCACGAC. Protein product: CASSETPEGASHD. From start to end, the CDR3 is CASSETPEGASHDYTF.

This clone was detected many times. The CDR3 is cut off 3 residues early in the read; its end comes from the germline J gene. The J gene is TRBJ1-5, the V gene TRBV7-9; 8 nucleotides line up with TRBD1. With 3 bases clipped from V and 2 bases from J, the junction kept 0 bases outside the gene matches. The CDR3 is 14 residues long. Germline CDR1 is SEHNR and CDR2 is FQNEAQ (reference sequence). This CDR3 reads CASSLTGGNQPQHF. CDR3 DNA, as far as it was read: TGTGCCAGCAGCTTGACAGGGGGCAATCAGCCC.

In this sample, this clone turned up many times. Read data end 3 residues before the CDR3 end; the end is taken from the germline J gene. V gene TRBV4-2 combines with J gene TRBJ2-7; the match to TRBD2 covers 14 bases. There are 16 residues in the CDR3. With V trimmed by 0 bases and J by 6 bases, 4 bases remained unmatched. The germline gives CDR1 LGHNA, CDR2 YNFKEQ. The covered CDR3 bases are TGTGCCAGCAGCCAAGATGGGACTAGCGGGAGTAGCGAG. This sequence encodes CASSQDGTSGSSE. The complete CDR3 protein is CASSQDGTSGSSEQYF.

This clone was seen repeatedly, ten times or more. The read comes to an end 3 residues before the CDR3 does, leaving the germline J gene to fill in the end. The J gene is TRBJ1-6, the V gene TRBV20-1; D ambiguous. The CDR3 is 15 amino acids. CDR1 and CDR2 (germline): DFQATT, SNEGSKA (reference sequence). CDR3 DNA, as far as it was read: TGCAGTGCTAGAGATATAGTTAGCACGGCCAATCCC. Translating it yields CSARDIVSTANP. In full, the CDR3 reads CSARDIVSTANPLHF.

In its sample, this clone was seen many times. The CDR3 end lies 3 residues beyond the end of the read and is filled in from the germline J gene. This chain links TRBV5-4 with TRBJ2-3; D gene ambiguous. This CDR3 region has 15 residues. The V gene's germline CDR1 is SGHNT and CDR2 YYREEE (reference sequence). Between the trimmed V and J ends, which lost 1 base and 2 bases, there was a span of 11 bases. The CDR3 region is CASSLSISITDTQYF. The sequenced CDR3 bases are TGTGCCAGCAGCTTGAGCATATCAATCACAGATACG.

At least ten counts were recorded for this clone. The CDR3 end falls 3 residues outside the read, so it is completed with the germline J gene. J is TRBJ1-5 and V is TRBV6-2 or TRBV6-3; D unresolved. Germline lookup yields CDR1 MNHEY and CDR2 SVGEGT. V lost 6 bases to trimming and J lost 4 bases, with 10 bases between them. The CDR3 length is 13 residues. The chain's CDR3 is CASSPLGNQPQHF. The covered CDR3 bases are TGTGCCAGCAGCCCCCTCGGGAATCAGCCC.

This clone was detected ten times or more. CDR3 DNA (partial): TGTGCCAGCAGGGACCGGGGGGTCAATCAGCCC. Protein sequence: CASRDRGVNQP. Given in full, the CDR3 is CASRDRGVNQPQHF. The V gene is TRBV2, the J gene TRBJ1-5, with a possible D match to TRBD1 (5 bases). The read comes to an end 3 residues before the CDR3 does, leaving the germline J gene to fill in the end. This CDR3 has 14 amino acids. The ends were cut back, 6 bases at V and 3 bases at J, with 12 bases in the middle. Per the germline V gene, CDR1 is SNHLY and CDR2 is FYNNEI.

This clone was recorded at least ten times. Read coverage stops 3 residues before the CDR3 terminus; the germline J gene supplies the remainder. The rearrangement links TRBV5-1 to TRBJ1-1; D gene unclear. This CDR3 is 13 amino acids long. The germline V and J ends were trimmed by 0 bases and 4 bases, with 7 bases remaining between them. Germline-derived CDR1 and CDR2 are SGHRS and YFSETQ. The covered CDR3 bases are TGCGCCAGCAGCTTGGCTGGCAGCACTGAA. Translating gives CASSLAGSTE. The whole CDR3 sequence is CASSLAGSTEAFF.

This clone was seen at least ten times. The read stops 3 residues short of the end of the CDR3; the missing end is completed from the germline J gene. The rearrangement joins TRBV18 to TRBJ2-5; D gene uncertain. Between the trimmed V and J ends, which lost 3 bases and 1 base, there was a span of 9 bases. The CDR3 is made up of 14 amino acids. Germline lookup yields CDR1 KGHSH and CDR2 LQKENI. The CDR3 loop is CASSPGRSQETQYF. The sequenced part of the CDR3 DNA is TGTGCCAGCTCACCGGGCCGGAGCCAAGAGACC.

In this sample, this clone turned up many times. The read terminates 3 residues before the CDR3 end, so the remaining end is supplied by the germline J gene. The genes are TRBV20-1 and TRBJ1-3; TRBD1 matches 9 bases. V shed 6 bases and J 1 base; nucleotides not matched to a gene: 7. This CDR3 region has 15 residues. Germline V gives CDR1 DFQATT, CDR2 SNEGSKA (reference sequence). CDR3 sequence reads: CSAQRGQGSGNTIYF. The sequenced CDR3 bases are TGCAGTGCCCAGAGGGGACAGGGTTCTGGAAACACC.

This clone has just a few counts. The CDR3 DNA, read in part, is TGTGCCAGCAGTGCGGACAGGGGCCGCACAGATACC. It translates to CASSADRGRTDT. The full-length CDR3 reads as CASSADRGRTDTYTF. J is TRBJ1-2 and V is TRBV6-2 or TRBV6-3; 9 nucleotides align to TRBD1. Read coverage stops 3 residues before the CDR3 terminus; the germline J gene supplies the remainder. CDR3 length: 15 amino acids. CDR1 and CDR2 from the germline V gene are MNHEY and SVGEGT.

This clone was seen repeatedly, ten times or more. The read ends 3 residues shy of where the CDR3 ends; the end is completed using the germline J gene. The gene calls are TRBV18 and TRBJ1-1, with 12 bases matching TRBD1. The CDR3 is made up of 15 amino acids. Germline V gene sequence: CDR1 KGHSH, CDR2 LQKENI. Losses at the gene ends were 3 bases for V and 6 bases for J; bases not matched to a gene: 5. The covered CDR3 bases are TGTGCCAGCTCACCGGGACAGGGGGCGCGGGCTGAA. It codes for CASSPGQGARAE. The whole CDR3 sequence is CASSPGQGARAEAFF.

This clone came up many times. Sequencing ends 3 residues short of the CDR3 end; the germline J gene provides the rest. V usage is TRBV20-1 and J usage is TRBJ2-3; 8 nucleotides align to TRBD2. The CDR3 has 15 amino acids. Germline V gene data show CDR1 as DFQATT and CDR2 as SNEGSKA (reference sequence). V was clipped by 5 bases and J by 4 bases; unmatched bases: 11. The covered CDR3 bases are TGCAGTGCTGCCTCTACGGGGGGGCCCCCAGATACG. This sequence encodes CSAASTGGPPDT. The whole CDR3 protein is CSAASTGGPPDTQYF.

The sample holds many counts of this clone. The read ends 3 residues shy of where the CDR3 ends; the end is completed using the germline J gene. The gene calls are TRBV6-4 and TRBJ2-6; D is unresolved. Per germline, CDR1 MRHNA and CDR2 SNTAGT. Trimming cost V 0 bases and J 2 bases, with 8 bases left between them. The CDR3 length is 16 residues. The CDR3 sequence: CASSDSHSAGANVLTF. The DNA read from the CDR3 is TGTGCCAGCAGTGACTCACACAGTGCTGGGGCCAACGTC.

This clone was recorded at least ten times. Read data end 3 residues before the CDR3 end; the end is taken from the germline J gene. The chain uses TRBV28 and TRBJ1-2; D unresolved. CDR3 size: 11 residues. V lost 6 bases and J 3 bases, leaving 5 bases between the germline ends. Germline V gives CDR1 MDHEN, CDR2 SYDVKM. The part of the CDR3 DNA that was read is TGTGCCAGCAGAATAGACTATGGC. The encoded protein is CASRIDYG. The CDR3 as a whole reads CASRIDYGYTF.

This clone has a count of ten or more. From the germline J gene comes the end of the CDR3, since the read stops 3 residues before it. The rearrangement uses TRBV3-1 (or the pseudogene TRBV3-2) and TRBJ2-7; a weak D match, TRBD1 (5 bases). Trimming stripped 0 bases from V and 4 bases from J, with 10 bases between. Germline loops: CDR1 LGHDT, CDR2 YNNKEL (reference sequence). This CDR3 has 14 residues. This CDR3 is CASSQEGLVYEQYF. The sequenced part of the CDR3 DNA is TGTGCCAGCAGCCAAGAGGGGCTTGTATACGAG.

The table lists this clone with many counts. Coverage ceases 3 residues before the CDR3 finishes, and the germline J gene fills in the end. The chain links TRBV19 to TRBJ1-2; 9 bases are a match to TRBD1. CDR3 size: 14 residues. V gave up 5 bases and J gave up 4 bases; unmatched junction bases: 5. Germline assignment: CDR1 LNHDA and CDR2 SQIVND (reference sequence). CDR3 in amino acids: CASSPGQGSYGYTF. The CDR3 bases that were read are TGTGCCAGTAGTCCGGGACAGGGCAGCTATGGC.

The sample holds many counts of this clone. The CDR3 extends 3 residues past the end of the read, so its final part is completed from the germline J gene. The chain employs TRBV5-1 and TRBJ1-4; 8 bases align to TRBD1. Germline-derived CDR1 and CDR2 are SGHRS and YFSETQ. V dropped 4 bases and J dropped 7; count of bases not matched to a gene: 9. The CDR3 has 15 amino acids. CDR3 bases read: TGCGCCAGCAGCAACTCAGGGGGCGTCGGTGAAAAA. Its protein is CASSNSGGVGEK. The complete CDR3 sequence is CASSNSGGVGEKLFF.

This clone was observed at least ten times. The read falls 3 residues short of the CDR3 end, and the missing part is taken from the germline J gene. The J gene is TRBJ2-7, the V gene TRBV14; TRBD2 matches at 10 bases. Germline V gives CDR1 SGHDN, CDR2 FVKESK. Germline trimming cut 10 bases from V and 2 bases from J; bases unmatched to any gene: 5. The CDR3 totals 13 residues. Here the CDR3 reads CATRTSGTYEQYF. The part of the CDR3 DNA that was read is TGTGCCACCAGGACTAGCGGCACCTACGAG.

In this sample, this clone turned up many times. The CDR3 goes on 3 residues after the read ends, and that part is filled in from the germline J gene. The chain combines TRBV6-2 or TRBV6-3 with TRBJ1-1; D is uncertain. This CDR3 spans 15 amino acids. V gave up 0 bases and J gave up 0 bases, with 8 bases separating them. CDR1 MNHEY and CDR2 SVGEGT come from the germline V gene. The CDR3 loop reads CASSYSRQLNTEAFF. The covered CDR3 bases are TGTGCCAGCAGTTACTCCAGGCAGCTGAACACTGAA.

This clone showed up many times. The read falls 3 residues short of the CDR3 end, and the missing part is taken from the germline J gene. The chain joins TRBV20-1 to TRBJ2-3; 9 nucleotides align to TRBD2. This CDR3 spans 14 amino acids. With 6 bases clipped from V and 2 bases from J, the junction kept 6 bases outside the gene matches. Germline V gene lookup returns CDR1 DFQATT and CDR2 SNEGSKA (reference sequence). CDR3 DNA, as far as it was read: TGCAGTGCAGAAAGCGGGGGGACCACAGATACG. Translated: CSAESGGTTDT. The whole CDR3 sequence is CSAESGGTTDTQYF.

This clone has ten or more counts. The CDR3 reads CASSQIQSSGNTIYF. Partial CDR3 DNA: TGTGCCAGCAGTCAAATCCAGAGCTCTGGAAACACC. The chain links TRBV6-2 or TRBV6-3 to TRBJ1-3; no reliable D call. The read ends 3 residues shy of where the CDR3 ends; the end is completed using the germline J gene. The CDR3 length is 15 residues. Germline V gene data show CDR1 as MNHEY and CDR2 as SVGEGT. Trimming left V 5 bases short and J 0 bases short, with 11 bases between.